This TCR beta chain was recorded in a study of response to subunit inactivated influenza vaccine. The study, taken as a whole, reports: Authors suggested seasonal influenza vaccinations each recruit few new T cells.

This clonotype was seen only a few times. Its antigen remains unidentified. TCRdb called the RT-PCR reads again in MiXCR, with one record for every CDR3 protein. The data contain hundreds of thousands of distinct CDR3 sequences, around 13% of them singletons. The J segment lost 6 bases and the V segment lost 2 bases, leaving 12 bases of the junction unmatched. The CDR3 spans 16 residues. Germline V gene sequence: CDR1 MNHEY, CDR2 SVGEGT. The TCR originated in a man over 45 who received an inactivated influenza vaccine. Sequences were derived from PBMCs from blood, sampled 14 to 15 days before vaccination. The chain uses TRBV6-2 or TRBV6-3 and TRBJ2-5; 7 bases match TRBD2. In DNA, the CDR3 is TGTGCCAGCAGTTACGATGGGGTTCTAGCGGAGCAGACCCAGTACTTC. Protein sequence: CASSYDGVLAEQTQYF.